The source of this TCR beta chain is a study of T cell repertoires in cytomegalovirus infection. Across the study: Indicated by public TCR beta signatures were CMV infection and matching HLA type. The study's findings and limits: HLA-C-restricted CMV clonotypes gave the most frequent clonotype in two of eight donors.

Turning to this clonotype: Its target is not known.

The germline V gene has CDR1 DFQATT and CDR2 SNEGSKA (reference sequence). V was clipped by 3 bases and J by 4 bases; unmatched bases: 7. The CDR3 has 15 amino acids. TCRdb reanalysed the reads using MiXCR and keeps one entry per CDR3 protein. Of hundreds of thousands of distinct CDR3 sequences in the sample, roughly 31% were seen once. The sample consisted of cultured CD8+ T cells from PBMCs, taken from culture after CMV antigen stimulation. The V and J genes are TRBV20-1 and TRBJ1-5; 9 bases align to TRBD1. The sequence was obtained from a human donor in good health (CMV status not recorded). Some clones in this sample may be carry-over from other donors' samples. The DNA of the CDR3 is TGCAGTGCTAGGAAGGGACAGGGCTTAAATCAGCCCCAGCATTTT. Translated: CSARKGQGLNQPQHF.